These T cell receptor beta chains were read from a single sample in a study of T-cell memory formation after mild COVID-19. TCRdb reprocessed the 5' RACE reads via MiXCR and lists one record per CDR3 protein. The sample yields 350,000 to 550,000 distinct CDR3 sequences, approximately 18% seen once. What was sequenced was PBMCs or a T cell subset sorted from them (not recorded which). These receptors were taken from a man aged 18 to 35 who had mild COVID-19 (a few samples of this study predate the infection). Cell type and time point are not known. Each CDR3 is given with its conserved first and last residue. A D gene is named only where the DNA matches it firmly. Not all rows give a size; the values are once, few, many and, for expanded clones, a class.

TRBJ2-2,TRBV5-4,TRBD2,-,TGTGCCAGCAGTTTTACTAGCGGGGCGATACGAGCGAACACCGGGGAGCTGTTTTTT,CASSFTSGAIRANTGELFF
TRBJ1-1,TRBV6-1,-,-,TGTGCCAGCAGTGTGGCGGAAGTTGTCACTGAAGCTTTCTTT,CASSVAEVVTEAFF
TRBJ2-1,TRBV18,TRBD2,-,TGTGCCAGCTCAACACTAGCGGTATTGAATGAGCAGTTCTTC,CASSTLAVLNEQFF
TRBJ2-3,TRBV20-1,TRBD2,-,TGCAGTGCTATAGCGGGGCGCACAGATACGCAGTATTTT,CSAIAGRTDTQYF
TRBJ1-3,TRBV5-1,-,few,TGCGCCAGCAGCTTGGCGGGGCAGGGTTACTCTGGAAACACCATATATTTT,CASSLAGQGYSGNTIYF
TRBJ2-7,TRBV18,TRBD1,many,TGTGCCAGCTCACCTGACAGGGTAGGCCACGAGCAGTACTTC,CASSPDRVGHEQYF
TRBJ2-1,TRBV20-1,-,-,TGCAGTGCTATCGCCCCGAGGCCACAACGGTACAATGAGCAGTTCTTC,CSAIAPRPQRYNEQFF
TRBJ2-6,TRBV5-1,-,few,TGCGCCAGCAGCTTGTTGCAGTCTGGGGCCAACGTCCTGACTTTC,CASSLLQSGANVLTF
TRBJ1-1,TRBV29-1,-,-,TGCAGCGTTGTAGGCAGCGAAGCTTTCTTT,CSVVGSEAFF
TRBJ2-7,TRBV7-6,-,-,TGTGCCAGCAGCATAGACACAGCCTACGAGCAGTACTTC,CASSIDTAYEQYF
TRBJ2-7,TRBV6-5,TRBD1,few,TGTGCCAGCATCCGAAACAGGGGTTCCTACGAGCAGTACTTC,CASIRNRGSYEQYF
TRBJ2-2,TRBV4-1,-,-,TGCGCCAGCAGCCAAGAGGGGGGCGTCGGCACCGGGGAGCTGTTTTTT,CASSQEGGVGTGELFF
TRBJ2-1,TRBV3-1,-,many,TGTGCCAGCAGCGAAACTAGTCCTGGGGAGCAGTTCTTC,CASSETSPGEQFF
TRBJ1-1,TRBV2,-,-,TGTGCCAGCAGTGAAGGGGCGGGCACTGAAGCTTTCTTT,CASSEGAGTEAFF
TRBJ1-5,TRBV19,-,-,TGTGCCAGTAGAGCTAATGTAGGCAATCAGCCCCAGCATTTT,CASRANVGNQPQHF
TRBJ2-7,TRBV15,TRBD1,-,TGTGCCACCGGCCAAGGGACAGGTTCCGACTTC,CATGQGTGSDF
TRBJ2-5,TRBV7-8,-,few,TGTGCCAGCAGCCCCGGACAGAGGGGGACCCAGTACTTC,CASSPGQRGTQYF
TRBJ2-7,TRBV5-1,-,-,TGTGCCAGCAGCCATGGGGGTGGGTCCTACGAGCAGTACTTC,CASSHGGGSYEQYF
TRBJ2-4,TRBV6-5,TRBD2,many,TGTGCCAGCAGTGGACTAGATAACATTCAGTACTTC,CASSGLDNIQYF
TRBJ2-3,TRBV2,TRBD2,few,TGTGCCAGCAGGGGGACTAGCGGGGCCACAGATACGCAGTATTTT,CASRGTSGATDTQYF
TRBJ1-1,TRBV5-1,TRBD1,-,TGCGCCAGCAGGGAATCCGGGACAGGGGGCACTGAAGCTTTCTTT,CASRESGTGGTEAFF
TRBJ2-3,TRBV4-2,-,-,TGTGCCAGCAGCCAAGTCCGGGAGCGCACAGATACGCAGTATTTT,CASSQVRERTDTQYF
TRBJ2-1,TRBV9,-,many,TGTGCCAGCGGGTCGGGTGAGCAGTTCTTC,CASGSGEQFF
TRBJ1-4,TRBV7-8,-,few,TGTGCCAGCAGCCCCCTAGGACAGATCGTTACGGAAAAACTGTTTTTT,CASSPLGQIVTEKLFF
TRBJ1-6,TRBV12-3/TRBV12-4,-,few,TGTGCCAGCACCCGGGACCGTTCACCCCTCCACTTT,CASTRDRSPLHF
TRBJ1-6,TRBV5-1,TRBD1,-,TGCGCCAGCAGAAAAACTGACAGGGCGCTCGTTTATAATTCACCCCTCCACTTT,CASRKTDRALVYNSPLHF
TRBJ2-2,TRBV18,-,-,TGTGCCAGCTCACCACCCCCCCCGGGGGAGCTGTTTTTT,CASSPPPPGELFF
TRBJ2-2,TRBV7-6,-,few,TGTGCCAGCAGCGCCACCGGGACGGCGAACACCGGGGAGCTGTTTTTT,CASSATGTANTGELFF
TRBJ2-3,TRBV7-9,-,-,TGTGCCAGCAGCTCCCCGGGGCGGTCGGATACGCAGTATTTT,CASSSPGRSDTQYF
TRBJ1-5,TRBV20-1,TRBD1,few,TGCAGTGCTAAACGTTCCGGGACAGGGAATAGGCAGCCCCAGCATTTT,CSAKRSGTGNRQPQHF
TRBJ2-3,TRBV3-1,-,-,TGTGCCAGCAGCCAAGATTCCGGGACTGCCACAGATACGCAGTATTTT,CASSQDSGTATDTQYF
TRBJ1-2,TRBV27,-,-,TGTGCCAGCAGTCAAAGGGGCGGGGTCGACTATGGCTACACCTTC,CASSQRGGVDYGYTF
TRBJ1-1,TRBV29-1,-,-,TGCAGCGTTGGACAAATCACTGAAGCTTTCTTT,CSVGQITEAFF
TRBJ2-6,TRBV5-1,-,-,TGCGCCAGCAGCTTGTCCTCAACGGTCGCTGGGGCCAACGTCCTGACTTTC,CASSLSSTVAGANVLTF
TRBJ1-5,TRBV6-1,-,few,TGTGCCAGCACTCCGGGAAATAGCAATCAGCCCCAGCATTTT,CASTPGNSNQPQHF
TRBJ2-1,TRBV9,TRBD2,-,TGTGCCAGCACCTCACTAGCGGGCCCCTACAATGAGCAGTTCTTC,CASTSLAGPYNEQFF
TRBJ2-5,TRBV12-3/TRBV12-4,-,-,TGTGCCAGCAGTTTAATGAGGGGCCGGGAGACCCAGTACTTC,CASSLMRGRETQYF
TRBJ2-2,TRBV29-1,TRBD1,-,TGCAGCGTTGATAGGTCAGGGGGAAACACCGGGGAGCTGTTTTTT,CSVDRSGGNTGELFF
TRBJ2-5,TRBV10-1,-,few,TGCGCCAGCAGTGAGTCGGGTAACGGACTTTCGTACTTC,CASSESGNGLSYF
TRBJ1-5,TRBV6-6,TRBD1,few,TGTGCCAGCGGGACAGGGGGTCAGCCCCAGCATTTT,CASGTGGQPQHF
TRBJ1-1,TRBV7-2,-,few,TGTGCCAGCAGCTTTTTCCCTTCGGCGGGGGCGGGAGCTTTCTTT,CASSFFPSAGAGAFF